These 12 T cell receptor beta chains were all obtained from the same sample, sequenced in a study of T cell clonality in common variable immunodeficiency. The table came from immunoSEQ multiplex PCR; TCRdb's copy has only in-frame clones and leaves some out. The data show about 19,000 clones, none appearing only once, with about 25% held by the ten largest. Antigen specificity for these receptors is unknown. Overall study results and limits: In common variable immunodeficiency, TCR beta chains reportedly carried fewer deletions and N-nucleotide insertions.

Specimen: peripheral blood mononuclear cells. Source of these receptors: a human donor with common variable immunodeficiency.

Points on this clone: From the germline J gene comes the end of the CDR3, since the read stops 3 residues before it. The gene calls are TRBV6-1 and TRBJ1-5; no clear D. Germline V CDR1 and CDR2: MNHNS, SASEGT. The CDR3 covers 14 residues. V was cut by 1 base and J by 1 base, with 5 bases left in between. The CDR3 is CASSEEVSNQPQHF. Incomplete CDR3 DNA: TGTGCCAGCAGTGAAGAGGTAAGCAATCAGCCC.

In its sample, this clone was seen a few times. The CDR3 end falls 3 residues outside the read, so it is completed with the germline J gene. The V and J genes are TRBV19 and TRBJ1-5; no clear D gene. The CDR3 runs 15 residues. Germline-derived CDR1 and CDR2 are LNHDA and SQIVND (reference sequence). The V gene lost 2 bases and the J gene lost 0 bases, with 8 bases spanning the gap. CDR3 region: CASSIRLLSNQPQHF. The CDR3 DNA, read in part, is TGTGCCAGTAGTATACGGTTGCTTAGCAATCAGCCC.

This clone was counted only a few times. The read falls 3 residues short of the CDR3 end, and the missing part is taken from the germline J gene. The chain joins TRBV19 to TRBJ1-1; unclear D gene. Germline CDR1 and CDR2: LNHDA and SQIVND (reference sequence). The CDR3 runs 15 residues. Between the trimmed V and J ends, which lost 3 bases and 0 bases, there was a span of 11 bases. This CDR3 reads CASSIPTALNTEAFF. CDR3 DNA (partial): TGTGCCAGTAGTATCCCCACAGCTTTGAACACTGAA. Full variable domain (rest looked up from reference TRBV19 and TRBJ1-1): DGGITQSPKYLFRKEGQNVTLSCEQNLNHDAMYWYRQDPGQGLRLIYYSQIVNDFQKGDIAEGYSVSREKKESFPLTVTSAQKNPTAFYLCASSIPTALNTEAFFGQGTRLTVV.

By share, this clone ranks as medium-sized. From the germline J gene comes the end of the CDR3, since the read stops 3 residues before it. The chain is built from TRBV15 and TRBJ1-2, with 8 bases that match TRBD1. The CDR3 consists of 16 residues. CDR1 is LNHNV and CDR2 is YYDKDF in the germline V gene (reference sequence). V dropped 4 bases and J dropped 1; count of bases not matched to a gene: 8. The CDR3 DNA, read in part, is TGTGCCACCAGCACCGGACAGGGATTGGATAACTATGGC. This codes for CATSTGQGLDNYG. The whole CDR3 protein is CATSTGQGLDNYGYTF.

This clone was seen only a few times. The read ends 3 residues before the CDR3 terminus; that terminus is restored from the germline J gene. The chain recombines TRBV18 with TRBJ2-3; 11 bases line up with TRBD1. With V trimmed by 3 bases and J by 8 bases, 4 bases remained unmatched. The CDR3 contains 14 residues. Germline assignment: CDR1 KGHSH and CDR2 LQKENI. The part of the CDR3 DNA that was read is TGTGCCAGCTCACCGGACAGGGGGCAAGGTACG. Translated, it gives CASSPDRGQGT. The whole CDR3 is CASSPDRGQGTQYF.

Incomplete CDR3 DNA: TGTGCCAGCAGTCCACTAGACAGGGCGGTCGGGGAG. This encodes CASSPLDRAVGE. The whole CDR3 sequence is CASSPLDRAVGELFF. V gene TRBV6-2 or TRBV6-3 combines with J gene TRBJ2-2; 7 bases match TRBD1. The read ends 3 residues before the CDR3 terminus; that terminus is restored from the germline J gene. Germline CDR1 is MNHEY and CDR2 is SVGEGT. The CDR3 covers 15 residues. V lost 5 bases to trimming and J lost 7 bases; unmatched junction nucleotides: 10.

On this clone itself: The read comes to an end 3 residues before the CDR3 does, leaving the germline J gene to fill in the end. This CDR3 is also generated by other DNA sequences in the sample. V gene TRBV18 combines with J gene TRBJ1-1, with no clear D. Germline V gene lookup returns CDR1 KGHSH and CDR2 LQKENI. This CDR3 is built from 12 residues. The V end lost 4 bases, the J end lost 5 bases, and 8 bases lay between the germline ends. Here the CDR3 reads CASSRAGTEAFF. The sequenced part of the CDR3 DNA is TGTGCCAGCTCACGTGCGGGGACTGAA.

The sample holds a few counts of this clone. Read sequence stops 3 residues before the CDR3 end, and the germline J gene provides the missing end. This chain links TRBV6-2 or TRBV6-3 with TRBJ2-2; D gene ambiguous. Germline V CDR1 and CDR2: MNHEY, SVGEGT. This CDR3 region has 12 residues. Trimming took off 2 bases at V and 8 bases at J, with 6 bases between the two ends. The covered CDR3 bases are TGTGCCAGCAGTTACCCCGGTGGGGAG. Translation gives CASSYPGGE. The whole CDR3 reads CASSYPGGELFF.

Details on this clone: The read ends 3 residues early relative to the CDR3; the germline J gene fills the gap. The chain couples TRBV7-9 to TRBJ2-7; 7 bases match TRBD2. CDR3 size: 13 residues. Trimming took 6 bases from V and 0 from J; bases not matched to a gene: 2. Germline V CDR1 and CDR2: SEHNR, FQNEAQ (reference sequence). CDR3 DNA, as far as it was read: TGTGCCAGCAGAAGCGGGGACTCCTACGAG. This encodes CASRSGDSYE. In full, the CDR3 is CASRSGDSYEQYF. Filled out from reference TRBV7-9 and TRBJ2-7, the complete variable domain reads DTGVSQNPRHKITKRGQNVTFRCDPISEHNRLYWYRQTLGQGPEFLTYFQNEAQLEKSRLLSDRFSAERPKGSFSTLEIQRTEQGDSAMYLCASRSGDSYEQYFGPGTRLTVT.

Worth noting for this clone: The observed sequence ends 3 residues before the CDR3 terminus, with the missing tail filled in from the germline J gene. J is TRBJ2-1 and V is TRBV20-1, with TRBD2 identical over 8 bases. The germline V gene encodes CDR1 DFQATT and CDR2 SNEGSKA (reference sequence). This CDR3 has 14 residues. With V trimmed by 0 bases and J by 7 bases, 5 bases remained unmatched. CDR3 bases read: TGCAGTGCTAGAGATTGGGCTAGCGGGAATGAG. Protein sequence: CSARDWASGNE. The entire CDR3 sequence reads CSARDWASGNEQFF.

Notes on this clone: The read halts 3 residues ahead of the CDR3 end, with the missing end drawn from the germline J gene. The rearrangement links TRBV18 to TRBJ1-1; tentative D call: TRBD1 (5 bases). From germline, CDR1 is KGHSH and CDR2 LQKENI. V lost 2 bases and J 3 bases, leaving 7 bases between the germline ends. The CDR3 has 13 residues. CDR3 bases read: TGTGCCAGCTCACCATTGGGGCACACTGAA. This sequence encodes CASSPLGHTE. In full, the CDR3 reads CASSPLGHTEAFF.

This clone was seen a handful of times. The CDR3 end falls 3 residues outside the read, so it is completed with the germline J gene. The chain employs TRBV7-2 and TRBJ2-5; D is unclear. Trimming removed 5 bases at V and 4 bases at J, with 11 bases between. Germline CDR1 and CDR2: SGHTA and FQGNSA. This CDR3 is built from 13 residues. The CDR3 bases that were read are TGTGCCAGCAGCCAACCCTCGGTAGAGACC. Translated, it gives CASSQPSVET. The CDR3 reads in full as CASSQPSVETQYF.